Listed here are 10 T cell receptor beta chains from one sample, sequenced in a study of T cell responses to AZD1222 COVID-19 vaccine. This table comes from immunoSEQ multiplex PCR, and its TCRdb copy is limited to in-frame clones, with some not included. Here the sample spans approximately 170,000 clones, 80% to 95% being singletons. The specimen was peripheral blood, collected on day 0 of AZD1222 vaccination. The receptors stem from an adult in good health.

The V gene is TRBV7-9, the J gene TRBJ2-6; a possible D gene is TRBD1 (7 bases). CDR1 is SEHNR, CDR2 FQNEAQ, per germline (reference sequence). CDR3 length: 17 residues. V lost 4 bases, J lost 0 bases, and 13 bases lay in between. CDR3 DNA sequence: TGTGCCAGCAGCTCGACCCAGGGGGGCTCTGGGGCCAACGTCCTGACTTTC. Protein sequence: CASSSTQGGSGANVLTF.

This clone showed up just once. The chain joins TRBV3-1 (or the pseudogene TRBV3-2) to TRBJ2-7; the match to TRBD1 covers 10 bases. The CDR3 is made up of 13 amino acids. Germline V gives CDR1 LGHDT, CDR2 YNNKEL (reference sequence). The ends lost 1 base at V and 9 bases at J; junction bases unmatched: 3. Here the CDR3 reads CASSQGTGGAQYF. The CDR3 coding sequence is TGTGCCAGCAGCCAAGGGACAGGGGGAGCGCAGTACTTC.

V and J are TRBV5-1 and TRBJ1-5; D call uncertain. V lost 0 bases and J 0 bases, leaving 7 bases between the germline ends. The CDR3 loop spans 15 amino acids. Germline CDR1 reads SGHRS; CDR2 reads YFSETQ. CDR3 nucleotide sequence: TGCGCCAGCAGCTTGGGATTTAATAGCAATCAGCCCCAGCATTTT. This translates into CASSLGFNSNQPQHF.

V and J are TRBV4-1 and TRBJ1-1; D not resolved. The CDR3 has 13 amino acids. Germline V CDR1 and CDR2: MGHRA, YSYEKL. Deletions cut 8 bases from V and 5 bases from J, with 15 bases between. The CDR3 DNA sequence: TGCGCCAGCCGTCAGGAGCCGCAGACTGAAGCTTTCTTT. Translation: CASRQEPQTEAFF.

This rearrangement joins TRBV24-1 to TRBJ1-5, with D maybe TRBD1 (5 bases). Germline V gene sequence: CDR1 KGHDR, CDR2 SFDVKD. Between the trimmed V and J ends, which lost 8 bases and 0 bases, there was a span of 13 bases. CDR3 length equals 15 residues. CDR3 loop: CATTGAADSNQPQHF. The DNA for the CDR3 is TGTGCCACCACTGGGGCAGCCGATAGCAATCAGCCCCAGCATTTT.

CDR3 in DNA: TGCGCCAGCAGCGGACAGGGGGCTAACTATGGCTACACCTTC. Translation: CASSGQGANYGYTF. The rearrangement joins TRBV5-1 to TRBJ1-2, with TRBD1 matching 10 bases. The trim removed 4 bases at V and 0 bases at J, leaving 0 bases unmatched. CDR3 length equals 14 residues. Germline CDR1 and CDR2: SGHRS and YFSETQ.

The chain links TRBV27 to TRBJ1-2, with 9 bases matching TRBD1. The V gene end was trimmed by 5 bases and the J gene end by 7 bases; junction bases not matched to a gene: 5. The length of the CDR3 is 13 residues. Per germline, CDR1 MNHEY and CDR2 SMNVEV (reference sequence). The CDR3 is CASSPGQGFGYTF. CDR3 sequence (DNA): TGTGCCAGCAGTCCTGGACAGGGGTTTGGCTACACCTTC.

V is TRBV27 and J is TRBJ1-6; TRBD1 matches at 8 bases. Per germline, CDR1 MNHEY and CDR2 SMNVEV (reference sequence). CDR3 size: 14 residues. Unmatched junction bases numbered 5, after V lost 3 bases and J lost 10 bases. The CDR3 loop reads CASSFGRGQSPLHF. The CDR3 coding sequence is TGTGCCAGCAGTTTCGGCAGGGGGCAATCACCCCTCCACTTT.

This chain links TRBV10-3 with TRBJ2-1; D is ambiguous. The germline CDR1 and CDR2 sequences are ENHRY and SYGVKD. V gave up 0 bases and J gave up 6 bases, with 6 bases separating them. CDR3 size: 13 residues. The CDR3 protein is CAISESLVNEQFF. CDR3 DNA: TGTGCCATCAGTGAGTCGCTAGTCAATGAGCAGTTCTTC.

This chain links TRBV19 with TRBJ2-3; D might be TRBD2 (5 bases). Trimming shortened V by 5 bases and J by 6 bases, and 12 bases separated the two germline ends. The V gene's germline CDR1 is LNHDA and CDR2 SQIVND (reference sequence). The CDR3 is 13 residues long. CDR3 sequence: CASSFGWRDTQYF. The CDR3 DNA is TGTGCCAGTAGTTTCGGGTGGAGGGATACGCAGTATTTT.